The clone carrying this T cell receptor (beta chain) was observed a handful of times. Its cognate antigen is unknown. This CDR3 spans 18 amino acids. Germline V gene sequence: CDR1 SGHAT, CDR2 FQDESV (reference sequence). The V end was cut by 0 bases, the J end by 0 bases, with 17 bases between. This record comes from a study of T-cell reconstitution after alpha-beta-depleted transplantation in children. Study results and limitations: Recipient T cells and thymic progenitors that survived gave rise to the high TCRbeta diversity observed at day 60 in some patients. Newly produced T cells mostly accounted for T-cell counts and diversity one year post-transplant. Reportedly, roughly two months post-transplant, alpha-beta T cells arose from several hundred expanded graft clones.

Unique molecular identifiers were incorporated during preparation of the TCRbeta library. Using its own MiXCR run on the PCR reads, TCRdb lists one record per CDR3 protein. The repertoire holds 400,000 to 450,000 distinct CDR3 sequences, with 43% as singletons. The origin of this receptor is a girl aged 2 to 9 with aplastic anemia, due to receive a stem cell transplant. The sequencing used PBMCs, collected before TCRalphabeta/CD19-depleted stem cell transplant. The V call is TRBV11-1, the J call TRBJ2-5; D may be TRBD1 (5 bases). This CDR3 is CASSLAHGSTANQETQYF. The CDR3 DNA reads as TGTGCCAGCAGCTTAGCGCATGGCTCGACAGCCAACCAAGAGACCCAGTACTTC.